This T cell receptor (beta chain) was retrieved from a study of early T cells in non-severe SARS-CoV-2 infection (dated by TCRdb to the early 2020s). The study in broad terms: Because TCR sequencing relied on bulk RNA taken from unsorted whole blood, pairing of alpha and beta chains was not possible. The study at large found these results: VDJdb matching was skewed toward anti-spike CD8 responses, so virus-specific expansions were likely underestimated and private and CD4 specificities were missed.

A case-control design nested within a healthcare worker cohort in London, UK, was used, with weekly nasopharyngeal swab PCR tests and blood sampling performed. Healthcare workers were recruited during the week of the UK lockdown, between 23 and 31 March 2020, and followed weekly for up to roughly 15 weeks. In its sample, this clonotype was seen a few times. The target of this receptor is not known. Base-call qualities are not available, and no considerably larger clone is one nucleotide away. Based on the germline V gene (reference sequence), the CDR1 and CDR2 sequences are WNHNN and SYGVQD. V lost 3 bases and J lost 8 bases; the stretch between them is 19 bases long. The CDR3 spans 15 residues, from the cysteine through the phenylalanine. The DNA shown is the 45-base CDR3, in frame from base 1. Preparation of the library involved 5' RACE. Data came from a NextSeq 500. The TCR library protocol attached unique molecular identifiers to individual cDNA molecules to correct for sequencing error and PCR bias. Sequencing covered both TCR alpha and beta chains, and within each sample the abundances of alpha and beta sequences were tightly co-correlated. Concerning the study's data processing: V gene, J gene and CDR3 annotation of TCR sequences was performed with Decombinator V4. Expanded TCRs were defined as changing significantly between any two time points under a Poisson model with p below 0.0001. TCR abundances were normalised to the total number of TCRs sequenced in each sample and reported as counts per million. TRAV1-2 paired with TRAJ12, TRAJ20 or TRAJ33 defined MAIT TCRs, while TRAV10 paired with TRAJ18 defined iNKT TCRs. VDJdb, accessed 1 November 2021, was searched for CMV, EBV and SARS-CoV-2 annotated TCRs, excluding TCRs annotated for multiple antigens. TCRdb's own reprocessing of the public reads used fastp at Q25 and MiXCR and kept productive beta chains. Rows merge per CDR3 protein into single entries with the most common DNA and genes. TCRdb, not the authors, supplied the V and J calls. In this sample the table shows approximately 70,000 distinct CDR3 sequences, 3.5% to 6% of which occur a single time. Roughly 3.6% of the sample rests with the top ten.

This chain joins TRBV10-1 to TRBJ1-2; the D region possibly corresponds to TRBD1 (6 bases align). Source: whole blood, taken at baseline. The TCR originated in an adult who was a healthcare worker with PCR-confirmed SARS-CoV-2 infection or an uninfected control (not recorded which). The donor label of this sample is uncertain. The DNA sequence is given as TGCGCCAGCAGTGAAGCGGGGGCCAGCCTGGAGGGCTACACCTTC. It codes for CASSEAGASLEGYTF.